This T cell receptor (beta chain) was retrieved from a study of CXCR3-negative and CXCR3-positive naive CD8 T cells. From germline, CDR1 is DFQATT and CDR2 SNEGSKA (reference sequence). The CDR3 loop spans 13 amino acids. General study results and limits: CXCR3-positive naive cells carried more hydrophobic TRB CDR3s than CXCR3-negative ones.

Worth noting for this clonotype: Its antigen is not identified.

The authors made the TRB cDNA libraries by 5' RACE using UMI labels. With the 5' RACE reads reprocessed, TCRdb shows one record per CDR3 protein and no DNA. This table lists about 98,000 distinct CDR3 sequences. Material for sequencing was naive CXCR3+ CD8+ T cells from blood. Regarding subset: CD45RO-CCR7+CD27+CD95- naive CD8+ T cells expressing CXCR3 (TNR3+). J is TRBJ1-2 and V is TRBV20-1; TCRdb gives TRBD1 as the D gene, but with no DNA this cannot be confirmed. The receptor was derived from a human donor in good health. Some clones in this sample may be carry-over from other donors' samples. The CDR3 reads CSARDIGTYGYTF.